The T cell receptor (beta chain) described here comes from a study of shared clonotypes between healthy human individuals. Method: immunoSEQ multiplex PCR; TCRdb's copy keeps in-frame clones and lacks some. The sample has 2 million or so clones, 85% to 95% seen once. This clone was found once. The donor population consisted of healthy HIV-negative adults with no recent acute infections or vaccinations. This CDR3 contains 14 residues. With 0 bases removed from V and 8 bases from J, the gap between germline ends came to 11 bases. The germline V gene has CDR1 LNHNV and CDR2 YYDKDF (reference sequence). Sequencing was done on a sample of naive CD4+ T cells sorted from blood. The subset denotes: CD45RA+ positively selected. The rearrangement uses TRBV15 and TRBJ2-1; D is unclear. The source of this sequence is a man between 18 and 35 years old in good health. The CDR3 DNA reads TGTGCCACCAGCAGAGATGAGGAACGGGATGAGCAGTTCTTC. Translated, it gives CATSRDEERDEQFF.